This T cell receptor (beta chain) was obtained from a study (dated by TCRdb to the mid-2010s). The CDR3 numbers 13 residues from cysteine through phenylalanine. Only the CDR3 region is kept as DNA, spanning 39 bases read in frame from base 1. Looking up the germline V gene yields CDR1 SGHTA and CDR2 FQGNSA. V is cut back by 7 bases and J by 6 bases, with 6 bases in the junction unmatched. This clonotype was seen more than once but under ten times. The clone's antigen remains unknown. No base quality information exists; no much larger clone differs at one position. Library preparation was by RT-PCR. Instrument used: Illumina MiSeq. TCRdb reran the public reads through fastp at Q25 and MiXCR, keeping productive beta chains. All rows with the same CDR3 protein become a single entry with the most common DNA and genes. This sample is represented by about 700,000 distinct CDR3 sequences; 14% of them were singletons. The top ten hold 3.6% of the sample.

The receptor's source is a female donor in good health, serving as a healthy control. The sequence joins TRBV7-2 to TRBJ2-1; the central 7 bases match TRBD1. The specimen was memory CD4+ T cells from blood. The CDR3 is CASNTDRINEQFF. Read as DNA, the sequence is TGTGCCAGCAACACGGACAGGATCAATGAGCAGTTCTTC.